Listed here are 8 T cell receptor beta chains from one sample, sequenced in a study of cytomegalovirus exposure and HLA in healthy donors. Only in-frame clones appear in the TCRdb table, and some are missing; sequencing was by immunoSEQ multiplex PCR. The data show about 280,000 clones, with around 89% seen just once and 0.92% held by the top ten. The source material was PBMCs. The receptor set was obtained from a woman between 18 and 29 years old in good health and CMV-seronegative.

This rearrangement joins TRBV19 to TRBJ2-1, with 10 bases that match TRBD1. J gave up 4 bases and V 3 bases, and 9 bases lay outside the gene matches. CDR3 length: 17 residues. CDR1 is LNHDA and CDR2 is SQIVND in the germline V gene (reference sequence). CDR3 bases: TGTGCCAGTAGTATCCGGGACAGGGGCCAAGGGTACAATGAGCAGTTCTTC. It specifies CASSIRDRGQGYNEQFF.

V usage is TRBV7-7 and J usage is TRBJ2-2; TRBD2 aligns across 12 bases. The J segment lost 4 bases and the V segment lost 6 bases, leaving 12 bases of the junction unmatched. This CDR3 has 18 residues. Germline V gene data show CDR1 as SSHAT and CDR2 as FNYEAQ (reference sequence). CDR3 protein: CASSRLAGGSLGTGELFF. CDR3 nucleotide sequence: TGTGCCAGCAGTCGTCTAGCGGGAGGGAGTCTTGGCACCGGGGAGCTGTTTTTT.

The CDR3 loop is CASSETGRSNSPLHF. The CDR3 DNA reads TGTGCCAGCAGCGAGACAGGACGAAGTAATTCACCCCTCCACTTT. The chain employs TRBV7-3 and TRBJ1-6; weak D call: TRBD1 (6 bases). V was shortened by 5 bases and J by 6 bases, with 14 bases between the two germline ends. Germline values: CDR1 SGHTA, CDR2 FQGTGA. The CDR3 spans 15 residues.

The rearrangement links TRBV5-6 to TRBJ1-1, with a possible D match to TRBD1 (5 bases). The CDR3 sequence is 12 residues long. V was pared by 4 bases and J by 10 bases, with 14 bases between. The V gene's germline CDR1 is SGHDT and CDR2 YYEEEE. The CDR3 is CASSPGVGIAFF. As DNA, the CDR3 is TGTGCCAGCAGCCCGGGGGTGGGGATAGCTTTCTTT.

This chain uses TRBV6-5 with TRBJ2-5; 7 bases match TRBD2. Germline V lookup: CDR1 MNHEY, CDR2 SVGAGI. This CDR3 has 16 amino acids. After removal of 3 bases from V and 1 base from J, the junction contained 8 bases not matched to a gene. The CDR3 loop is CASSYGAGESQETQYF. The DNA for the CDR3 is TGTGCCAGCAGTTATGGGGCGGGAGAGTCCCAAGAGACCCAGTACTTC.

This clone was seen just once. The V gene is TRBV19, the J gene TRBJ1-5; 7 nucleotides match TRBD1. The V and J ends lost 3 bases and 10 bases, in that order; junction bases with no gene match: 21. The CDR3 loop spans 18 amino acids. Germline assignment: CDR1 LNHDA and CDR2 SQIVND (reference sequence). This chain's CDR3 is CASSIPSTGTLRISPQHF. In nucleotides, the CDR3 is TGTGCCAGTAGTATCCCCTCGACAGGGACATTGAGAATCAGCCCCCAGCATTTT.

The chain recombines TRBV6-5 with TRBJ2-3, with 7 bases fitting TRBD2. CDR3 length: 15 residues. Germline CDR1 and CDR2: MNHEY and SVGAGI. V dropped 4 bases and J dropped 0; count of bases not matched to a gene: 4. CDR3 DNA: TGTGCCAGCAGTTTACTAGCGAGCAGCACAGATACGCAGTATTTT. This codes for CASSLLASSTDTQYF.

V gene TRBV6-6 combines with J gene TRBJ1-1, with D possibly being TRBD1 (5 bases). Trimming stripped 7 bases from V and 9 bases from J, with 18 bases between. The CDR3 runs 13 residues. The germline CDR1 and CDR2 sequences are MNHNY and SVGAGI (reference sequence). CDR3 sequence (DNA): TGTGCCAGCACCGTAACCGGGGAGGGGCAAGCTTTCTTT. This encodes CASTVTGEGQAFF.